This T cell receptor beta chain stems from a study of lymphopenia after photon versus proton radiotherapy. Study findings and constraints: Survival link was tested only in deceased patients; proton benefit remains a possibility. Relative stability marked proton patients; photon patients lost diversity and naive cells.

The data were produced by immunoSEQ multiplex PCR, yet TCRdb's version contains in-frame clones alone and is incomplete. Among tens of thousands of clones listed, over 70% were seen once. This clone was recorded a few times. Its antigen is as yet unknown. The TCR originated in a woman between 65 and 79 years old with pancreatic cancer. The material sequenced was peripheral blood, taken from a patient treated with proton-based radiotherapy.

The CDR3 nucleotides are TGCGCCAGCAGCCAAGACAATGAGCAGTTCTTC. It translates to CASSQDNEQFF. This sequence joins TRBV4-3 and TRBJ2-1; unclear D gene. Germline CDR1 LGHNA, CDR2 YSLEER. This CDR3 is 11 amino acids long. The ends were cut back, 0 bases at V and 6 bases at J, with 0 bases in the middle.